This TCR beta chain was captured in a study of OX40 agonist ivuxolimab in advanced cancers. Looking at the study overall: Participants could have had prior anti-PD-1, anti-PD-L1 or anti-CTLA-4 therapy, and less than 45% had some.

Profiling relied on immunoSEQ multiplex PCR, and the TCRdb table lists in-frame clones only, not all of them. Of 30,000 to 35,000 clones listed, 81% are singletons. Whole-study results and caveats: The study observed clonal expansion of CD4+ and CD8+ blood T cells by week 6 at 0.1 to 3.0 mg/kg. The antigen specificity of the peripheral T cells (those that were expanded) was not determined. The authors also found low normalized T-cell clonal expansion in some nonresponders.

About this clone: Its antigen remains unidentified.

The CDR3 totals 15 residues. V lost 6 bases and J lost 1; bases outside the gene matches: 7. Germline loops: CDR1 SGHTA, CDR2 FQGNSA. The J gene is TRBJ1-1, the V gene TRBV7-2; 8 nucleotides match TRBD1. The TCR comes from an adult with an advanced solid tumor such as melanoma, head and neck, liver or kidney cancer. The sample here was CD4+ or CD8+ T cells sorted from blood, taken in a trial of the OX40 agonist ivuxolimab. The CDR3 spells CASSLTGVGNTEAFF. CDR3 bases: TGTGCCAGCAGTTTGACAGGGGTTGGGAACACTGAAGCTTTCTTT. The full variable domain, completed using reference TRBV7-2 and TRBJ1-1, is GAGVSQSPSNKVTEKGKDVELRCDPISGHTALYWYRQSLGQGLEFLIYFQGNSAPDKSGLPSDRFSAERTGGSVSTLTIQRTQQEDSAVYLCASSLTGVGNTEAFFGQGTRLTVV.